This T cell receptor (beta chain) was recorded in a study of cytomegalovirus exposure and HLA in healthy donors (dated by TCRdb to 2016 to 2017). Regarding the research as a whole: An earlier analysis of 587 of the donors reported around 280 Gb of sequence data and 117 million unique TCR beta sequences obtained from around 170 million T cells. Approximately 310 gigabases of sequencing data and approximately 80 million unique TCR sequences were included in an early release covering over 600 HLA-typed donors. The genetic ancestry cluster associated with self-reported Caucasian donors included roughly 84% of the approximately 400 genotyped donors. The study was designed to test whether signatures of past pathogen exposure could be identified by cataloging public T cell receptors. Using immunosequencing, the study profiled T cell repertoires from around 680 subjects and related those repertoires to cytomegalovirus serostatus. A separate validation cohort of 90 to 150 different subjects was used in addition to the roughly 720-subject first cohort. High-throughput TCR immunosequencing, statistical association of individual TCRs with disease status, and machine learning were combined to predict cytomegalovirus infection status. A later analysis re-examined previously published TCR beta repertoires from several hundred donors and added high-resolution HLA genotyping to investigate patterns of TCR occurrence. The later analysis used no new phenotypic data to find candidate immune exposures, relying instead on TCR beta sequences and their occurrence across donors. In an earlier analysis of around 540 of the donors, high-throughput TCR beta sequencing was used to judge whether each TCR beta V gene segment behaved as functional or pseudogenic. Donor age, sex, ethnicity and CMV serostatus were collected together with the repertoire data. In a later genetic analysis, genome-wide SNP genotypes for about three fifths of the 666 donors were used, and that subset was treated as a discovery cohort. Every repertoire in the discovery cohort had been generated on one and the same sequencing platform. HLA typing included class I and class II loci at four-digit resolution. The number of donors typed differed by locus, with about 629-630 for A, B, C, DRB1 and DQB1, around 520 for DQA1, over 600 for DPA1, and 450 to 480 for DPB1. Roughly 5 DR-DQ haplotypes were treated as single units for association and clustering because of strong linkage in the cohort. Among roughly 400 genotyped donors of the cohort, an average of roughly 230,000 unique TCR beta nucleotide sequences was sequenced per donor, of which about 18% were non-productive.

Study-level results and caveats: While some public TCRs were present in many individuals, most TCR sequences turned up only very rarely across donors. A later genetic analysis associated a missense DCLRE1C variant with V-gene and J-gene trimming of TCR beta chains, and an independent cohort replicated the association. In the study, roughly 160 TCR beta chains were listed as associated with cytomegalovirus. An earlier analysis of approximately 600 of the donors showed that most TCR beta V segments appeared in productive rearrangements either about 87% or about 30% of the time, which broadly matched IMGT annotations. Only TCR beta chains were sequenced in this cohort, and the absence of alpha or paired-chain data limited detectable features. The classifier was reported to diagnose cytomegalovirus status with high specificity and sensitivity in both the original cohort and the validation cohort. A group of highly shared sequence variants was considered likely to be a technical artifact of the sequencing pipeline. In a later analysis, most CMV-associated TCR beta chains were found to appear HLA-restricted, with HLA associations seemingly driven largely by CMV exposure. Presence/absence analyses assumed roughly uniform sequencing depth across donors, an assumption that may not hold. Correlated functional status among segregating V segments might be attributable to linkage disequilibrium, but an unknown experimental factor could not be ruled out. According to a later analysis, parvovirus B19, influenza, CMV and Epstein-Barr virus appeared linked to several top co-occurrence clusters. A few of the identified cytomegalovirus-associated TCR beta chains were confirmed in vitro to be specific for cytomegalovirus antigens. Immune exposure information for the cohort was limited to CMV serostatus. The 87-base-pair reads could not distinguish some IMGT-functional V segments, including TRBV6-2 and TRBV6-3, so those segments were excluded. At a false discovery rate of 0.05, a later analysis linked 16,951 TCR beta sequences to specific HLA alleles. Because HLA typing was missing for some donors at each locus, association tests included only the typed subset. A further reported finding was that TCR beta sequences accurately predicted the HLA-A and HLA-B alleles for most subjects in the first cohort. When HLA alleles, especially DR and DQ, strongly co-occurred, TCR associations were difficult to assign to individual alleles. About 17 rarely observed V segments, including chromosome 9 orphons, were excluded from the earlier analysis of a few hundred of the donors because counts were too low. The authors suggested that the approach could potentially be extended to other disease states and immunological phenotypes. A later genetic analysis reported fewer N-insertions in productive TCRs among donors in an Asian-associated ancestry cluster than the roughly 670-donor mean. Compared with equally common non-associated chains, HLA-associated TCR beta chains in a later analysis were more clonally expanded and had lower generation probabilities. A later analysis found that TCR association rates varied across HLA loci, with DRB1 alleles showing the most associated TCRs and HLA-C alleles the fewest.

From a lookup of the germline V gene, CDR1 and CDR2 are MDHEN and SYDVKM. The germline V and J ends show losses of 6 bases and 6 bases respectively, and no gene match explains 10 bases of the junction. The CDR3 holds 15 amino acids from the cysteine to the phenylalanine. The CDR3 DNA has 45 bases and is translated from base 1. The cohort was made up of roughly 670 healthy bone marrow donors. All cohort members were sampled while nominally healthy, although unrecorded immune exposures were likely present. The donor tested CMV seropositive and was one of the 289 seropositive cohort members. A peripheral blood sample was collected from each donor, and TCR beta sequencing was performed on peripheral blood mononuclear cells. Genomic DNA extraction from the blood cell samples was performed with the Qiagen DNeasy Blood Extraction Kit. Worth noting for this clone: This receptor's antigen is unknown. No base qualities exist here, and no much larger clone lies one base off it.

To prepare the library, the immunoSEQ multiplex PCR assay was applied. For the multiplex PCR, a mixture combining 60 forward primers for TCR Vbeta segments and 13 reverse primers for TCR Jbeta segments was used. A multiplex PCR assay on genomic DNA amplified the CDR3 region of rearranged TCR beta genes. The amplified TCR beta libraries were sequenced on the Illumina HiSeq System as 87-base-pair reads. The published analysis was carried out like this. In a later analysis, 77 million or so unique TCR beta chains were counted across the roughly 700 repertoires, and about 9.9 million of these chains were shared by at least two donors. To remove PCR and sequencing errors, raw reads were error-corrected and collapsed into unique sequences using a nearest-neighbor algorithm that merged closely related sequences. To assign V, D and J gene segments, CDR3 sequences were aligned to IMGT reference sequences. For a sequence to be retained, a match of at least six nucleotides to both a V gene segment and a J gene segment was required. A rearrangement was called productive if the CDR3 had no stop codons and remained in frame with V and J, and every other rearrangement was called non-productive. CDR3 was defined by IMGT convention, running from the second conserved V-encoded cysteine to the conserved J-encoded phenylalanine. In an earlier analysis of around 640 of the donors, sequences lacking an unambiguous match to a single V gene segment were excluded. In an earlier analysis of 587 of the donors, V segments were called functional above 56.7% productive rearrangements and were called segregating when the between-donor standard deviation exceeded 5%. To diagnose cytomegalovirus status from the catalog of TCR beta chain sequences, a statistical classification framework was built. A later analysis assigned V and J genes by comparing TCR nucleotide sequences with IMGT/GENE-DB human TR gene sequences. A later analysis assigned CDR3 sequences and most-parsimonious VDJ recombination scenarios with the TCRdist pipeline. In a later analysis, each TCR beta chain was defined by its CDR3 amino acid sequence together with its V-gene family, and reads lacking a unique V-gene family were excluded. To address suspected cross-contamination and a sequencing artifact, a later analysis removed over 500 highly shared, low-generation-probability nucleotide sequences. A later analysis calculated a clonal expansion index for each public chain from normalized within-repertoire ranks of inferred template counts. In a later analysis, generation probabilities were computed using a VDJ recombination model fitted to out-of-frame rearrangements, and the results were checked against IGoR. A later analysis scored TCR-TCR, TCR-HLA and TCR-CMV co-occurrence with hypergeometric tests, applying a repertoire-size bias correction to TCR pairs. A later analysis estimated false discovery rates by permuting HLA or CMV assignments 20 times. In a later analysis, co-occurring TCRs were grouped with DBSCAN, and TCRdist sequence similarity was added when clustering was performed within HLA-allele-positive subsets. Repertoires with fewer than 30,000 or more than 120,000 public chains, plus five repertoires with anomalous nucleotide sharing, were excluded from co-occurrence clustering. TCRdb provides this immuneACCESS table in a form limited to in-frame rearrangements. Some clones are lacking; in checked studies, under half of them reflect an unresolved V gene, and why the rest are absent is not known. The DNA gave D and trimming, while V, J and clone size come from that table. Here the sample has approximately 120,000 clones; around 73% occur a single time. Approximately 4.8% of the sample lies in the top ten.

The receptor's source is a man in his sixties in good health and CMV-seropositive. The chain employs TRBV28 and TRBJ2-1; 8 nucleotides in the junction match TRBD2. The sample was PBMCs. The DNA sequence reads TGTGCCAGCAGCTCCCGGGGGGGGCGCATCAATGAGCAGTTCTTC. This encodes CASSSRGGRINEQFF.